A selection of T cell receptor beta chains follows, all from one sample in a study of cytomegalovirus exposure and HLA in healthy donors. TCRdb keeps only in-frame clones here, not all; method: immunoSEQ multiplex PCR. This sample's table has about 130,000 clones. The specimen was PBMCs. The receptors here all came from a man aged 25-40 years in good health and CMV-seronegative. The CDR3 runs from the conserved cysteine through the conserved F or W. Each record gives: V gene, D gene, J gene, CDR3 DNA, CDR3 protein. A D gene is named only where the DNA matches it firmly.

V gene: TRBV4-2; D gene: TRBD2; J gene: TRBJ2-3; CDR3 DNA: TGTGCCAGCAGCCAAGATTTCCCGGGAGGTGGCACAGATACGCAGTATTTT; CDR3 protein: CASSQDFPGGGTDTQYF
V gene: TRBV27; D gene: TRBD1; J gene: TRBJ2-7; CDR3 DNA: TGTGCCAGCGCCCGACCCCCCGGGACAGGGGTTCACGAGCAGTACTTC; CDR3 protein: CASARPPGTGVHEQYF
V gene: TRBV25-1; D gene: .; J gene: TRBJ2-5; CDR3 DNA: TGTGCCAGCAGTGAAGGTTATCTACAAGAGACCCAGTACTTC; CDR3 protein: CASSEGYLQETQYF
V gene: TRBV5-1; D gene: TRBD1; J gene: TRBJ1-1; CDR3 DNA: TGCGCCAGCAGAGAGGACAGGCAATACACTGAAGCTTTCTTT; CDR3 protein: CASREDRQYTEAFF
V gene: TRBV27; D gene: .; J gene: TRBJ2-7; CDR3 DNA: TGTGCCAGCAGTGTAAGCGACCTCTCTGTTGAGCAGTACTTC; CDR3 protein: CASSVSDLSVEQYF
V gene: TRBV27; D gene: TRBD1; J gene: TRBJ2-2; CDR3 DNA: TGTGCCAGCAGTAGGCGACAGGGTTTCACCGGGGAGCTGTTTTTT; CDR3 protein: CASSRRQGFTGELFF
V gene: TRBV9; D gene: .; J gene: TRBJ2-3; CDR3 DNA: TGTGCCAGCAGCGCCCTAGAGCATCGGACAGATACGCAGTATTTT; CDR3 protein: CASSALEHRTDTQYF
V gene: TRBV2; D gene: .; J gene: TRBJ1-3; CDR3 DNA: TGTGCCAGCAGTCGGAGCTCTGGAAACACCATATATTTT; CDR3 protein: CASSRSSGNTIYF
V gene: TRBV30; D gene: TRBD2; J gene: TRBJ2-3; CDR3 DNA: TGTGCCGCCTTAGAACGGGAGGACCCAGATACGCAGTATTTT; CDR3 protein: CAALEREDPDTQYF
V gene: TRBV4-2; D gene: .; J gene: TRBJ1-1; CDR3 DNA: TGTGCCAGCAGCCCCAGAGGACAGACGATTCACACTGAAGCTTTCTTT; CDR3 protein: CASSPRGQTIHTEAFF
V gene: TRBV29-1; D gene: .; J gene: TRBJ1-1; CDR3 DNA: TGCAGCGTTCCTGCACAGGGCCGTACGAACACTGAAGCTTTCTTT; CDR3 protein: CSVPAQGRTNTEAFF
V gene: TRBV7-6; D gene: TRBD1; J gene: TRBJ2-2; CDR3 DNA: TGTGCCAGCAGCCCCTTACCGGCAGGGGGGAACACCGGGGAGCTGTTTTTT; CDR3 protein: CASSPLPAGGNTGELFF
V gene: TRBV28; D gene: .; J gene: TRBJ2-7; CDR3 DNA: TGTGCCAGCAGAGGGGACTTCTGCTCCTACGAGCAGTACTTC; CDR3 protein: CASRGDFCSYEQYF
V gene: TRBV6-5; D gene: TRBD1; J gene: TRBJ1-1; CDR3 DNA: TGTGCCAGCAGTCGGGGCAGGGGGTCGTACACTGAAGCTTTCTTT; CDR3 protein: CASSRGRGSYTEAFF
V gene: TRBV29-1; D gene: .; J gene: TRBJ1-3; CDR3 DNA: TGCAGCGTTCACAGTGGAAGGACTGGAAACACCATATATTTT; CDR3 protein: CSVHSGRTGNTIYF
V gene: TRBV4-1; D gene: TRBD1; J gene: TRBJ2-7; CDR3 DNA: TGCGCCAGCAGCCAACCCGGGACAGGGCCGAGAATCGAGCAGTACTTC; CDR3 protein: CASSQPGTGPRIEQYF
V gene: TRBV7-9; D gene: TRBD2; J gene: TRBJ2-5; CDR3 DNA: TGTGCCAGCAGCCCAGGGACTAGCCCCCAGACCCAGTACTTC; CDR3 protein: CASSPGTSPQTQYF
V gene: TRBV29-1; D gene: .; J gene: TRBJ2-7; CDR3 DNA: TGCAGCGTTGAACTCGCCGGACAAGGGGACTACGAGCAGTACTTC; CDR3 protein: CSVELAGQGDYEQYF
V gene: TRBV11-2; D gene: TRBD1; J gene: TRBJ1-4; CDR3 DNA: TGTGCCAGCAGCTTACGGGTGACAGGGGGCCCTAATGAAAAACTGTTTTTT; CDR3 protein: CASSLRVTGGPNEKLFF
V gene: TRBV7-9; D gene: .; J gene: TRBJ1-1; CDR3 DNA: TGTGCCAGCAGCATGACAGGAATTAACACTGAAGCTTTCTTT; CDR3 protein: CASSMTGINTEAFF
V gene: TRBV30; D gene: TRBD2; J gene: TRBJ2-5; CDR3 DNA: TGTGCCTGGGGGGAGGGCCTAAGATCAGAGACCCAGTACTTC; CDR3 protein: CAWGEGLRSETQYF
V gene: TRBV7-2; D gene: TRBD2; J gene: TRBJ2-5; CDR3 DNA: TGTGCCAGCAGCGAGGACTCTAGCGGGATAGAGACCCAGTACTTC; CDR3 protein: CASSEDSSGIETQYF
V gene: TRBV28; D gene: TRBD1; J gene: TRBJ1-1; CDR3 DNA: TGTGCCAGCAGTCAAAGGACAGGGTTCAACACTGAAGCTTTCTTT; CDR3 protein: CASSQRTGFNTEAFF
V gene: TRBV29-1; D gene: TRBD1; J gene: TRBJ2-7; CDR3 DNA: TGCAGCGTCCGGGACAGGGATTCCTACGAGCAGTACTTC; CDR3 protein: CSVRDRDSYEQYF
V gene: TRBV19; D gene: TRBD2; J gene: TRBJ2-3; CDR3 DNA: TGTGCCAGTAGTAGACTAGCGGGAGGGGCAGATACGCAGTATTTT; CDR3 protein: CASSRLAGGADTQYF
V gene: TRBV2; D gene: .; J gene: TRBJ2-7; CDR3 DNA: TGTGCCAGCAGTCAGACCTACGAGCAGTACTTC; CDR3 protein: CASSQTYEQYF
V gene: TRBV6-5; D gene: .; J gene: TRBJ1-1; CDR3 DNA: TGTGCCAGCAGGGAGCAGGGTAGCACTGAAGCTTTCTTT; CDR3 protein: CASREQGSTEAFF
V gene: TRBV7-9; D gene: TRBD1; J gene: TRBJ1-4; CDR3 DNA: TGTGCCAGCAGCTCGGGACAGGGGGACCCAACTAATGAAAAACTGTTTTTT; CDR3 protein: CASSSGQGDPTNEKLFF
V gene: TRBV28; D gene: TRBD2; J gene: TRBJ2-7; CDR3 DNA: TGTGCCAGCAACCGTCCGGGACTAAACTCCTACGAGCAGTACTTC; CDR3 protein: CASNRPGLNSYEQYF
V gene: TRBV11-3; D gene: .; J gene: TRBJ2-1; CDR3 DNA: TGTGCCAGCAGCTCCGGACTTTACAATGAGCAGTTCTTC; CDR3 protein: CASSSGLYNEQFF
V gene: TRBV5-1; D gene: TRBD2; J gene: TRBJ2-7; CDR3 DNA: TGCGCCAGCAGCTTGAGCACTAGCGGGGGCGAGCAGTACTTC; CDR3 protein: CASSLSTSGGEQYF
V gene: TRBV4-2; D gene: .; J gene: TRBJ1-2; CDR3 DNA: TGTGCCAGCCATACAGGTTGGGGCTACACCTTC; CDR3 protein: CASHTGWGYTF
V gene: TRBV5-1; D gene: TRBD2; J gene: TRBJ2-3; CDR3 DNA: TGCGCCAGCAGCTCTTCGACTAGCGGTACAGATACGCAGTATTTT; CDR3 protein: CASSSSTSGTDTQYF
V gene: TRBV4-3; D gene: TRBD2; J gene: TRBJ2-2; CDR3 DNA: TGCGCCAGCAGCCAAGAAAGGCCTAGCGGGAGGGATGACACCGGGGAGCTGTTTTTT; CDR3 protein: CASSQERPSGRDDTGELFF
V gene: TRBV19; D gene: .; J gene: TRBJ2-5; CDR3 DNA: TGTGCCAGTAGTATAGTCCTCCAAGAGACCCAGTACTTC; CDR3 protein: CASSIVLQETQYF
V gene: TRBV5-4; D gene: TRBD1; J gene: TRBJ1-2; CDR3 DNA: TGTGCCAGCAGTCGGGGGACAGGGGGGAACTATGGCTACACCTTC; CDR3 protein: CASSRGTGGNYGYTF
V gene: TRBV28; D gene: .; J gene: TRBJ2-7; CDR3 DNA: TGTGCCAGCAGTTTGGTGCAGGGCGACTACGAGCAGTACTTC; CDR3 protein: CASSLVQGDYEQYF
V gene: TRBV7-2; D gene: TRBD1; J gene: TRBJ1-5; CDR3 DNA: TGTGCCAGCAGCTTAGTAGGGGGCATGAATCAGCCCCAGCATTTT; CDR3 protein: CASSLVGGMNQPQHF
V gene: TRBV11-3; D gene: .; J gene: TRBJ2-7; CDR3 DNA: TGTGCCAGCAGCTTAACAGGGATCTACGAGCAGTACTTC; CDR3 protein: CASSLTGIYEQYF
V gene: TRBV19; D gene: .; J gene: TRBJ2-7; CDR3 DNA: TGTGCCAGTAGTATAGATCTAAGCGCCTCCTACGAGCAGTACTTC; CDR3 protein: CASSIDLSASYEQYF